The subject of this entry is one TCR beta chain. This record belongs to a study of shared clonotypes between healthy human individuals. Trimming pared 0 bases from V and 7 bases from J, leaving 19 bases between. The CDR3 sequence is 17 residues long. CDR1 and CDR2 (germline): MGHRA, YSYEKL. TCRdb's copy holds only in-frame clones and misses some; the assay was immunoSEQ multiplex PCR. The sample records hundreds of thousands of clones, 60% to 75% being singletons. The sequence was obtained from a woman aged 25 to 39 in good health. Input material: memory CD4+ T cells sorted from blood. As for subset: CD45RA-negative fraction. V is TRBV4-1 and J is TRBJ2-1; maybe TRBD2 (5 bases). The CDR3 loop reads CASSQERDPHRGNEQFF. The CDR3 DNA reads TGCGCCAGCAGCCAAGAACGGGATCCTCACCGAGGGAATGAGCAGTTCTTC.